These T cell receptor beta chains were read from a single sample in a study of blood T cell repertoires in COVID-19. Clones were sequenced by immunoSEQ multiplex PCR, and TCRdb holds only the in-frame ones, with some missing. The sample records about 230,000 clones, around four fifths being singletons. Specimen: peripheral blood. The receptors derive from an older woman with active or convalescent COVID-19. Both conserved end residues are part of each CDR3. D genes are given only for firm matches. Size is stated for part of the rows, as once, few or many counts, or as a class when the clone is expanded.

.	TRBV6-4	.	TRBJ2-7	TGTGCCAGCAGTGACAGCATACTTGCCTACGAGCAGTACTTC	CASSDSILAYEQYF
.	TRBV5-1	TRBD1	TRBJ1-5	TGCGCCAGCAGCCTCTCCGGGACAGGGTACGATCAGCCCCAGCATTTT	CASSLSGTGYDQPQHF
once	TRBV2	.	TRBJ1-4	TGTGCCAGCAGAAAACGACCGCAGGCAACTAATGAAAAACTGTTTTTT	CASRKRPQATNEKLFF
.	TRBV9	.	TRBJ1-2	TGTGCCAGCAGCGTAGGTCTCGGAGGTGGAACGGGCTATGGCTACACCTTC	CASSVGLGGGTGYGYTF
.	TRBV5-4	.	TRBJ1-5	TGTGCCAGCAGCAAAGGGGGTGGGGATCAGCCCCAGCATTTT	CASSKGGGDQPQHF
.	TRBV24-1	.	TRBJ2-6	TGTGCCACCAGTGATTCGACAGGAGCCCTTTTCTCTGGGGCCAACGTCCTGACTTTC	CATSDSTGALFSGANVLTF
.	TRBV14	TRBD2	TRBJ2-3	TGTGCCAGCAGCTACTATAGCGGGGGGCGGACAGATACGCAGTATTTT	CASSYYSGGRTDTQYF
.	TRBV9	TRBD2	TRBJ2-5	TGTGCCAGCAGCTCGGGAGGGCGGCCAAGAGAGACCCAGTACTTC	CASSSGGRPRETQYF
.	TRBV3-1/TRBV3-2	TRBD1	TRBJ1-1	TGTGCCAGCAGCCACTCCGGGACAGGGAACACTGAAGCTTTCTTT	CASSHSGTGNTEAFF
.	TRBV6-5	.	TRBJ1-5	TGTGCCAGCAGTCCCGGACAGAGCAATCAGCCCCAGCATTTT	CASSPGQSNQPQHF
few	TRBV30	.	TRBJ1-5	TGTGCCTGGAGTGGTAGCCCGTCCTCTCGGGATAGCAATCAGCCCCAGCATTTT	CAWSGSPSSRDSNQPQHF
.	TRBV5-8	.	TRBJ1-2	TGTGCCAGCAGCTTCGGGGGGAGATGGGGCTACACCTTC	CASSFGGRWGYTF